The T cell receptor (beta chain) under discussion was sequenced for a study of regulatory T cells in long-lasting Graves disease. Germline CDR1 reads SGHRS; CDR2 reads YFSETQ. The CDR3 runs to 14 residues. V gave up 0 bases and J gave up 4 bases, with 10 bases separating them. The table lists this clonotype with many counts. As to time point: newly diagnosed GD, antithyroid drugs for less than 3 months. RNA extracted from PBMCs served as the sequencing template. Arm-PCR of CDR3 regions and iRepertoire HTBI primers were the basis on which TCR beta libraries were built. TCRdb re-called the multiplex PCR reads through MiXCR, storing one row per CDR3 protein. The sample gives over 400,000 distinct CDR3 sequences, 14% of which show up once; over 15% is in the top ten. These data were also filed under a second study, of T cells in Graves' hyperthyroidism and ophthalmopathy.

This clonotype was sampled from a woman in her forties or fifties with Graves disease. This chain joins TRBV5-1 and TRBJ1-1, with D unresolved. The material was peripheral blood mononuclear cells (PBMCs), obtained at new diagnosis, from a patient treated with antithyroid drugs. The CDR3 nucleotides are TGCGCCAGCAGCTTGGTGGGCACATTCACTGAAGCTTTCTTT. Translating gives CASSLVGTFTEAFF.